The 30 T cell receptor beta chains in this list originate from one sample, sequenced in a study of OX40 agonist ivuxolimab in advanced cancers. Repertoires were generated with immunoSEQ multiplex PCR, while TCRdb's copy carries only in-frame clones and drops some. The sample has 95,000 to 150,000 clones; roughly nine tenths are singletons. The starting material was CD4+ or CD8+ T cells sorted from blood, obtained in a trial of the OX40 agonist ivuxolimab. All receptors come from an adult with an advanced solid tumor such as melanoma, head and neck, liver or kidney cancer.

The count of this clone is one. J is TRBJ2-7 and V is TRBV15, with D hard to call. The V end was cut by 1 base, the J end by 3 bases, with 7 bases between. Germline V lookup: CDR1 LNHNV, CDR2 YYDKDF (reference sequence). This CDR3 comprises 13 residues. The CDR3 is CATSRGRFYEQYF. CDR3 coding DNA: TGTGCCACCAGCAGAGGCAGATTCTACGAGCAGTACTTC.

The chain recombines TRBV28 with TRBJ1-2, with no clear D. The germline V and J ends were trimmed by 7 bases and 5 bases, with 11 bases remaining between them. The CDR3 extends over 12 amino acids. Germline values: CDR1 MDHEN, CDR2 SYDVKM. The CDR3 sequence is CASTTTVYGYTF. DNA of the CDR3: TGTGCCAGCACCACGACGGTTTATGGCTACACCTTC.

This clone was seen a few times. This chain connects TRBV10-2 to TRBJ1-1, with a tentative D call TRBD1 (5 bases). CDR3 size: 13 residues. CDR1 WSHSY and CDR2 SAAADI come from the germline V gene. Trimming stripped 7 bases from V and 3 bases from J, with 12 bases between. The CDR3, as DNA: TGCGCCAGCAATTGGGGCCCGGACACTGAAGCTTTCTTT. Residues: CASNWGPDTEAFF.

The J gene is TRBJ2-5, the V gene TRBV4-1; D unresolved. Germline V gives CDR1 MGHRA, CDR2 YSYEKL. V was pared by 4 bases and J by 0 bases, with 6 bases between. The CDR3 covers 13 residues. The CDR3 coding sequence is TGCGCCAGCAGCCTACCCCACCAAGAGACCCAGTACTTC. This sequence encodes CASSLPHQETQYF.

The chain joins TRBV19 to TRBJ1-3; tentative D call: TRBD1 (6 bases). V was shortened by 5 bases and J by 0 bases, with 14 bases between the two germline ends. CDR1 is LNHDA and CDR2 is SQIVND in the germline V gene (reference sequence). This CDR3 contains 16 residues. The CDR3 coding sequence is TGTGCCAGTAGTCTCGGACAGCTCTACTCTGGAAACACCATATATTTT. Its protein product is CASSLGQLYSGNTIYF.

Here the CDR3 DNA reads TGTGCCAGCAGCTTAAGGGCTGGGGAAACTGAAGCTTTCTTT. Translation: CASSLRAGETEAFF. This chain connects TRBV7-2 to TRBJ1-1, with no clear D. V shed 2 bases and J shed 5 bases, with 12 bases lying between them. Germline V gene sequence: CDR1 SGHTA, CDR2 FQGNSA. This CDR3 has 14 amino acids.

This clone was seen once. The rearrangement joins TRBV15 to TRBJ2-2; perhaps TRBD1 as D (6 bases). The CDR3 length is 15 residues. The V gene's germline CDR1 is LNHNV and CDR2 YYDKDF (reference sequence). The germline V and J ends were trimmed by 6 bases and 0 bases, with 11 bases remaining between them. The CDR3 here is CATRPGQANTGELFF. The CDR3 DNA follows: TGTGCCACCAGACCGGGACAAGCGAACACCGGGGAGCTGTTTTTT.

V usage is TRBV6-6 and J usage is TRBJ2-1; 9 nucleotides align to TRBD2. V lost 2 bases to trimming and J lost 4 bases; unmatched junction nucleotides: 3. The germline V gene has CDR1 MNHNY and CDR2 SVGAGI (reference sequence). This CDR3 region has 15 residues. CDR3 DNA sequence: TGTGCCAGCAGTTACCCCCTAGCGGGGTACAATGAGCAGTTCTTC. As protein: CASSYPLAGYNEQFF.

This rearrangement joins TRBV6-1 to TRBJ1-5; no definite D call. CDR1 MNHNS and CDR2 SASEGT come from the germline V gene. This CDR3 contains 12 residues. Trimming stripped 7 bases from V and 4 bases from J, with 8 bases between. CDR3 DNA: TGTGCCAGCACCAGGCAAAATCAGCCCCAGCATTTT. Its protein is CASTRQNQPQHF.

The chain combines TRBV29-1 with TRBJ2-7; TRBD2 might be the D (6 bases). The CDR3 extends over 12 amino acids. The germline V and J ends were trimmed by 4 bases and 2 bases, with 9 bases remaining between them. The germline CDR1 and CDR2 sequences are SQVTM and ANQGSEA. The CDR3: CSVGGGPYEQYF. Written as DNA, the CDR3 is TGCAGCGTTGGAGGAGGGCCCTACGAGCAGTACTTC.

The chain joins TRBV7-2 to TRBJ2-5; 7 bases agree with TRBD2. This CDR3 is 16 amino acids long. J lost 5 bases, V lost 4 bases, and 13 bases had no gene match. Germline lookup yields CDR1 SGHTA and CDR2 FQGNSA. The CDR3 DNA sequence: TGTGCCAGCAGCTCGGTTCTAGCGGTGAATGGGGAGACCCAGTACTTC. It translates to CASSSVLAVNGETQYF.

The CDR3 sequence: CASSPRQQDTGELFF. DNA of the CDR3: TGTGCCAGCTCACCAAGGCAGCAAGACACCGGGGAGCTGTTTTTT. This chain joins TRBV18 and TRBJ2-2; D is ambiguous. This CDR3 is built from 15 residues. The V end lost 2 bases, the J end lost 3 bases, and 10 bases lay between the germline ends. Germline CDR1 and CDR2: KGHSH and LQKENI.

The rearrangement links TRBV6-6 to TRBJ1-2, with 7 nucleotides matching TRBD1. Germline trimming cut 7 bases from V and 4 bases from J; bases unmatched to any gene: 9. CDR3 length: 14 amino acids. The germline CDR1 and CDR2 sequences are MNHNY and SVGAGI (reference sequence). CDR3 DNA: TGTGCCAGCATCCGGACAGGATTGATCTATGGCTACACCTTC. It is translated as CASIRTGLIYGYTF.

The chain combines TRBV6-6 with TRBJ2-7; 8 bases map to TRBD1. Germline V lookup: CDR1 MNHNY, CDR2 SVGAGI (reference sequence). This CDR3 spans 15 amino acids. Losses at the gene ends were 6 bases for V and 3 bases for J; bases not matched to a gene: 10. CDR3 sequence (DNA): TGTGCCAGCAGCCCCAGAACGGGACAGGACTACGAGCAGTACTTC. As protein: CASSPRTGQDYEQYF.

CDR3 protein: CASSLNQGTETQYF. The CDR3 bases are TGTGCCAGCAGCTTAAATCAGGGGACCGAGACCCAGTACTTC. The V call is TRBV7-9, the J call TRBJ2-5, with D perhaps TRBD1 (6 bases). The CDR3 consists of 14 residues. Trimming stripped 2 bases from V and 5 bases from J, with 12 bases between. The V gene's germline CDR1 is SEHNR and CDR2 FQNEAQ (reference sequence). Combining the CDR3 with reference TRBV7-9 and TRBJ2-5 gives the whole variable domain DTGVSQNPRHKITKRGQNVTFRCDPISEHNRLYWYRQTLGQGPEFLTYFQNEAQLEKSRLLSDRFSAERPKGSFSTLEIQRTEQGDSAMYLCASSLNQGTETQYFGPGTRLLVL.

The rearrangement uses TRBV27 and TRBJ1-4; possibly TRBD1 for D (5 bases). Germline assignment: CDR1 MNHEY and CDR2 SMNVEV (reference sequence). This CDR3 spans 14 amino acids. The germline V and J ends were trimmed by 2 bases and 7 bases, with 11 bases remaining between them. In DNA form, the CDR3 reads TGTGCCAGCAGTTTACAGGGTTTGGGTGAAAAACTGTTTTTT. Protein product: CASSLQGLGEKLFF.

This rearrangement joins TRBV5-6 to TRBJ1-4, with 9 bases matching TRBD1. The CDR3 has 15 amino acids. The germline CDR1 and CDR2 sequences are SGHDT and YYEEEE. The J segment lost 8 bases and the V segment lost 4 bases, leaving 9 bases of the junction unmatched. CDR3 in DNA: TGTGCCAGCAGCCACCGGACAGGGGCTCTCGAAAAACTGTTTTTT. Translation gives CASSHRTGALEKLFF.

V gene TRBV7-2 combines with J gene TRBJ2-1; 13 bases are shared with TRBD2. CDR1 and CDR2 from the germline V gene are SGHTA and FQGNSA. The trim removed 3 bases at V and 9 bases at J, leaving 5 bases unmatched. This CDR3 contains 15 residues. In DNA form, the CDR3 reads TGTGCCAGCAGCTTTACTAGCGGGGGGGCTGGTGAGCAGTTCTTC. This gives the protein CASSFTSGGAGEQFF.

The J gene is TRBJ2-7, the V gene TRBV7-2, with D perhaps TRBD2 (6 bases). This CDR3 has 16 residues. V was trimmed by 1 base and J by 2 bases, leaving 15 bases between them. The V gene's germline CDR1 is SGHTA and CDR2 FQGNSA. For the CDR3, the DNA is TGTGCCAGCAGCTTAGATGCGGAGCGGGCGGCCTACGAGCAGTACTTC. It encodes CASSLDAERAAYEQYF.

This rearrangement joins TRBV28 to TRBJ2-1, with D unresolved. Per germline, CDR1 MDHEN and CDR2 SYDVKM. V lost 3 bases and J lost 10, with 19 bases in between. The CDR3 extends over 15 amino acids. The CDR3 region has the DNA TGTGCCAGCAGTTTTGCAGGTTCTGGGGTTCGAGAGCAGTTCTTC. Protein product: CASSFAGSGVREQFF.

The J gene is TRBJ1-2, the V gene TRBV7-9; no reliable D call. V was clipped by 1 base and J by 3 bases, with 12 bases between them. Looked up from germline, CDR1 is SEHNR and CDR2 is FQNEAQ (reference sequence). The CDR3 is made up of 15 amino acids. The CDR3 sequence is CASSLGFLGHYGYTF. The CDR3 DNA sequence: TGTGCCAGCAGCTTAGGGTTTCTGGGCCACTATGGCTACACCTTC.

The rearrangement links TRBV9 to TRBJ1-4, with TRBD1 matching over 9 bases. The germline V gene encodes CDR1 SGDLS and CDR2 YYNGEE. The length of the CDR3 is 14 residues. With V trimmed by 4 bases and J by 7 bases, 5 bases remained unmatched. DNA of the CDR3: TGTGCCAGCAGCTCCGGGACAGGGAGTGAAAAACTGTTTTTT. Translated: CASSSGTGSEKLFF. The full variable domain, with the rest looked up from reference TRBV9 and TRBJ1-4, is DSGVTQTPKHLITATGQRVTLRCSPRSGDLSVYWYQQSLDQGLQFLIQYYNGEERAKGNILERFSAQQFPDLHSELNLSSLELGDSALYFCASSSGTGSEKLFFGSGTQLSVL.

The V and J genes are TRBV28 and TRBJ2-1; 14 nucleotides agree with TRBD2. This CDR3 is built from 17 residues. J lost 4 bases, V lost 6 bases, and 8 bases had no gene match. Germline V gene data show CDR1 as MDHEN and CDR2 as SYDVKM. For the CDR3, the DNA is TGTGCCAGCAGACGAGGACTAGCGGGGGGAATATACAATGAGCAGTTCTTC. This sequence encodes CASRRGLAGGIYNEQFF.

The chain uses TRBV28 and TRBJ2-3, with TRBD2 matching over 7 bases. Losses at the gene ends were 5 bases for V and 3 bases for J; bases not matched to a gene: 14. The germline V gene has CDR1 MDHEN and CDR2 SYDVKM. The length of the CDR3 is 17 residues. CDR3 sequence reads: CASSPRKRLAGTDTQYF. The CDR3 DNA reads TGTGCCAGCAGTCCAAGAAAAAGACTAGCAGGAACAGATACGCAGTATTTT. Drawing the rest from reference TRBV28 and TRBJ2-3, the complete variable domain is DVKVTQSSRYLVKRTGEKVFLECVQDMDHENMFWYRQDPGLGLRLIYFSYDVKMKEKGDIPEGYSVSREKKERFSLILESASTNQTSMYLCASSPRKRLAGTDTQYFGPGTRLTVL.

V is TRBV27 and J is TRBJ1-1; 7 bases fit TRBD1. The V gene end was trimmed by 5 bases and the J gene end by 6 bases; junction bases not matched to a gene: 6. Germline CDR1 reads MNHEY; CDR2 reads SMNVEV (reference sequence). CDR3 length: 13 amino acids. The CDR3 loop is CASSAGQPPEAFF. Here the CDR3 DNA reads TGTGCCAGCAGTGCGGGACAGCCCCCTGAAGCTTTCTTT.

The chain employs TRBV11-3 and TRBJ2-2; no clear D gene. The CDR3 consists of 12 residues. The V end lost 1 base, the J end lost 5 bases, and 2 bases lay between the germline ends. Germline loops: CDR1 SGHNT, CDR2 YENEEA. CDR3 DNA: TGTGCCAGCAGCTTAGCTACCGGGGAGCTGTTTTTT. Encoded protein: CASSLATGELFF.

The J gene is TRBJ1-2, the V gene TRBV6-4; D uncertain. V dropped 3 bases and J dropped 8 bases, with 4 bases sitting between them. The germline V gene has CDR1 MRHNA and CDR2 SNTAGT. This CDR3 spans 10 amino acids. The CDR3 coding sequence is TGTGCCAGCAGTGAGCGCGGCTACACCTTC. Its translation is CASSERGYTF.

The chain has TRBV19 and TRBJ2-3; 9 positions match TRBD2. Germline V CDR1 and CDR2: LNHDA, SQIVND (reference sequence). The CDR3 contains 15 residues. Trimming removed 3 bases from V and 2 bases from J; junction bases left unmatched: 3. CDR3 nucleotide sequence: TGTGCCAGTAGTATCGCTAGCGGGAACACAGATACGCAGTATTTT. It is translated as CASSIASGNTDTQYF.

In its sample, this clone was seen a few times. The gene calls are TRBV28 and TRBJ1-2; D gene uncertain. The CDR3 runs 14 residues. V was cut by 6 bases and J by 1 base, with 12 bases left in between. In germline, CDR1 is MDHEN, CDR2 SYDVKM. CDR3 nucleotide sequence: TGTGCCAGCAGGACTAGAGGCCTTAACTATGGCTACACCTTC. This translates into CASRTRGLNYGYTF.

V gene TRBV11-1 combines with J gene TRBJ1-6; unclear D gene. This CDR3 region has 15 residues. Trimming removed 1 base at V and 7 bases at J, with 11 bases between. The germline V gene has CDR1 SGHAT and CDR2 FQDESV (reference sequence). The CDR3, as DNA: TGTGCCAGCAGCTTAGATTGGCACAGAAATTCACCCCTCCACTTT. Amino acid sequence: CASSLDWHRNSPLHF.